This TCR beta chain was sequenced for a study of spatial heterogeneity in lung cancer. Study background: In tumor regions TCR transcript counts correlated strongly with a matched bulk RNA-seq T cell module score.

This clonotype was detected many times. Its antigen is undetermined. V was pared by 5 bases and J by 8 bases, with 9 bases between. The CDR3 length is 11 residues. Study-level points and caveats: Expanded alpha and beta TCR counts within tumors tracked tumor mutation counts.

Stated time point: sample taken at primary tumor resection. Samples came from approximately 65 TRACERx patients with untreated early-stage lung cancer. Whole RNA obtained from tumor, nontumor lung or frozen PBMC underwent sequencing without sorting. TCRdb reprocessed the 5' RACE reads with MiXCR, giving one entry per CDR3 protein. The repertoire consists of about 100,000 distinct CDR3 sequences, with about 4.4% occurring once and the leading ten covering around 21%. The V and J genes are TRBV12-3 or TRBV12-4 and TRBJ1-1; D gene ambiguous. The TCR comes from a male donor with early-stage non-small cell lung cancer. The sequences come from lung tumor tissue, collected at surgery. The CDR3 is CASSGRYEAFF. The CDR3 DNA reads TGTGCCAGCAGTGGCCGCTACGAAGCTTTCTTT.